The sequence of this TCR beta chain was determined in a study of blood T cell repertoires in COVID-19. About the research overall: COVID-19 samples, acute and convalescent, were from the United States, Italy and Spain. T cells, B-cell-depleted T cells, or PBMCs provided the cDNA or gDNA that served as material.

This CDR3 has 13 residues. CDR1 is SGHTA and CDR2 is FQGNSA in the germline V gene. V dropped 2 bases and J dropped 3 bases, with 7 bases sitting between them. As originally analysed: Amplified reference gene primers provided the basis for estimating nucleated cell counts. Assay used: immunoSEQ multiplex PCR; TCRdb lists only in-frame clones, some missing. D and trimming were read from the DNA, whereas the V and J calls and clone size are those reported in that table. In the table there are about 160,000 clones, over 70% of which are singletons. This rearrangement joins TRBV7-2 to TRBJ1-1; unclear D gene. The TCR originated in a man between 65 and 85 years old with acute or convalescent COVID-19. The material sequenced was peripheral blood. The CDR3 DNA follows: TGTGCCAGCAGCTTAACCACAGACACTGAAGCTTTCTTT. As protein: CASSLTTDTEAFF.